Shown below are 9 T cell receptor beta chains from a single sample sequenced in a study of beta chain features in type 1 diabetes. For these receptors, no antigen is known. Expressed TCRB transcripts were sequenced after all isolated RNA was converted to cDNA. Produced via immunoSEQ multiplex PCR; TCRdb's table is partial and in-frame only. The table has about 170,000 clones, roughly 8% seen once; the top ten hold roughly 0.46%. Study conclusions and caveats: Shortening of TCRB CDR3s, moderate but significant, appeared in all four CD4+ subsets of Type 1 diabetes patients.

Sequenced: central memory CD4+ T cells from blood. The receptors come from a man in his late teens or twenties with type 1 diabetes.

This clone was recorded at least ten times. The chain is built from TRBV11-2 and TRBJ2-3, with 9 bases fitting TRBD2. The CDR3 totals 15 residues. The germline CDR1 and CDR2 sequences are SGHAT and FQNNGV. The J segment lost 6 bases and the V segment lost 2 bases, leaving 6 bases of the junction unmatched. Here the CDR3 reads CASSLSLAGSDTQYF. CDR3 nucleotides: TGTGCCAGCAGCTTATCCCTAGCGGGGTCTGATACGCAGTATTTT.

This clone was observed a few times. The rearrangement links TRBV28 to TRBJ2-3; D might be TRBD2 (5 bases). Germline CDR1 and CDR2: MDHEN and SYDVKM. V shed 8 bases and J shed 0 bases, with 12 bases lying between them. The CDR3 spans 14 residues. The DNA for the CDR3 is TGTGCCAGCGGGAGTCCCTCTAGCACAGATACGCAGTATTTT. This translates into CASGSPSSTDTQYF. Filled out from reference TRBV28 and TRBJ2-3, the complete variable domain reads DVKVTQSSRYLVKRTGEKVFLECVQDMDHENMFWYRQDPGLGLRLIYFSYDVKMKEKGDIPEGYSVSREKKERFSLILESASTNQTSMYLCASGSPSSTDTQYFGPGTRLTVL.

The chain joins TRBV7-9 to TRBJ1-1, with 9 bases matching TRBD1. V shed 3 bases, J shed 6 bases, and the junction held 8 bases outside the gene matches. The CDR3 sequence is 15 residues long. Looked up from germline, CDR1 is SEHNR and CDR2 is FQNEAQ (reference sequence). CDR3 in amino acids: CASSFGYRGHAEAFF. CDR3 sequence (DNA): TGTGCCAGCAGCTTCGGTTACAGGGGGCATGCTGAAGCTTTCTTT. The full variable domain, rest sourced from reference TRBV7-9 and TRBJ1-1, is DTGVSQNPRHKITKRGQNVTFRCDPISEHNRLYWYRQTLGQGPEFLTYFQNEAQLEKSRLLSDRFSAERPKGSFSTLEIQRTEQGDSAMYLCASSFGYRGHAEAFFGQGTRLTVV.

The genes are TRBV2 and TRBJ1-1; TRBD1 matches at 7 bases. V was pared by 5 bases and J by 7 bases, with 7 bases of the junction left unmatched. Germline assignment: CDR1 SNHLY and CDR2 FYNNEI. There are 13 residues in the CDR3. CDR3 sequence reads: CASSTDRVVEAFF. The CDR3 DNA reads TGTGCCAGCAGTACAGACAGGGTTGTTGAAGCTTTCTTT.

This chain uses TRBV18 with TRBJ1-2, with D maybe TRBD1 (5 bases). The CDR3 consists of 12 residues. The germline V gene encodes CDR1 KGHSH and CDR2 LQKENI. Deletions cut 3 bases from V and 6 bases from J, with 8 bases between. The CDR3 here is CASSPDTHGYTF. The CDR3 coding sequence is TGTGCCAGCTCACCGGACACGCATGGCTACACCTTC.

The gene calls are TRBV9 and TRBJ2-3, with 10 bases aligning to TRBD2. In germline, CDR1 is SGDLS, CDR2 YYNGEE. The CDR3 length is 15 residues. The J segment lost 4 bases and the V segment lost 2 bases, leaving 4 bases of the junction unmatched. The CDR3 loop is CASSVSGGTADTQYF. CDR3 in DNA: TGTGCCAGCAGCGTTAGCGGGGGGACCGCAGATACGCAGTATTTT.

Concerning this clone itself: Other DNA sequences in this sample translate to the same CDR3. The J gene is TRBJ2-5, the V gene TRBV7-2, with TRBD1 identical over 9 bases. The ends lost 5 bases at V and 4 bases at J; junction bases unmatched: 5. Germline lookup yields CDR1 SGHTA and CDR2 FQGNSA. CDR3 length: 14 amino acids. In DNA form, the CDR3 reads TGTGCCAGCAGCCGACAGGGACAGGGAGAGACCCAGTACTTC. Protein: CASSRQGQGETQYF.

This clone was seen at least ten times. Distinct nucleotide sequences in the sample also encode this CDR3. This chain links TRBV9 with TRBJ2-2, with a weak D call TRBD1 (6 bases). Germline lookup yields CDR1 SGDLS and CDR2 YYNGEE. This CDR3 is built from 15 residues. V dropped 0 bases and J dropped 1 base, with 7 bases sitting between them. The CDR3 here is CASSVGGGNTGELFF. The CDR3 DNA is TGTGCCAGCAGCGTAGGAGGGGGGAACACCGGGGAGCTGTTTTTT.

This clone has more than one count but fewer than ten. This chain connects TRBV11-2 to TRBJ2-1; weak D call: TRBD1 (6 bases). CDR1 is SGHAT, CDR2 FQNNGV, per germline. This CDR3 comprises 15 residues. The V and J ends lost 0 bases and 4 bases respectively, with 10 bases between them. For the CDR3, the DNA is TGTGCCAGCAGCTTAGATAGGACAGATTACAATGAGCAGTTCTTC. It codes for CASSLDRTDYNEQFF.